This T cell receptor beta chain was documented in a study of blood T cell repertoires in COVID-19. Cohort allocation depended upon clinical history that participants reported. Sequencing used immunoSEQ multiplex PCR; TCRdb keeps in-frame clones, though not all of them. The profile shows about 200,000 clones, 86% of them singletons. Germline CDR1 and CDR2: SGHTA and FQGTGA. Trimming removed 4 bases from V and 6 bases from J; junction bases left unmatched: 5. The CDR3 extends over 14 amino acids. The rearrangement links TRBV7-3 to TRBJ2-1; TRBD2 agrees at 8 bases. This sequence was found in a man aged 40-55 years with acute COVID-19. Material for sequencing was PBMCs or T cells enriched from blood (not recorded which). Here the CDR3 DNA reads TGTGCCAGCAGCTACAGCGGGAGCTCCAATGAGCAGTTCTTC. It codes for CASSYSGSSNEQFF.